This section outlines one TCR beta chain sequence together with its context. Its specificity is not known. Treatment given: oral pan-JAK inhibitor, 5-10 mg twice daily. Extracted from the samples, RNA was reverse transcribed into cDNA to serve as the sequencing template. Only in-frame clones appear in the TCRdb table, and some are missing; sequencing was by immunoSEQ multiplex PCR. The sample lists more than 110,000 clones, roughly four fifths occurring once. This specimen comes from a study of CD8+ T cells in alopecia areata. Findings and limits, study-wide: Because of a solitary nonresponder, the connection of baseline CD8+ expansion to response stays uncertain. Sequencing of scalp samples also captures resident alphabeta T cells of normal skin.

After removal of 0 bases from V and 10 bases from J, the junction contained 3 bases not matched to a gene. This CDR3 region has 13 residues. Germline V CDR1 and CDR2: MNHNS, SASEGT. Sample: CD8+ T cells sorted from blood, taken at week 4, from a patient treated with tofacitinib. The clonotype comes from a human donor with alopecia areata. The rearrangement uses TRBV6-1 and TRBJ2-1; TRBD2 matches 7 bases. The CDR3 DNA reads as TGTGCCAGCAGTGAAGCCAGCGGGACCGAGCAGTTCTTC. Residues: CASSEASGTEQFF.